This TCR beta chain was sequenced in a study of T cell changes during pregnancy in multiple sclerosis (dated by TCRdb to between 2018 and 2021). Some background on the complete study: The study looked at changes in the T cell repertoire across pregnancy in women with multiple sclerosis.

The V end gives up 5 bases and the J end 6 bases, leaving 7 bases in the junction not matched to a gene. The germline V gene (reference sequence) provides CDR1 SEHNR and CDR2 FQNEAQ. The CDR3, from cysteine to phenylalanine, totals 15 residues. CDR3 DNA only is kept here, 45 bases in frame from base 1. In regard to this clone: It lacks a known antigen. There are no base qualities to consult, and no much larger clone falls within one base.

Libraries were made using the immunoSEQ multiplex PCR assay. The table comes from immuneACCESS by way of TCRdb, which keeps in-frame sequences with V and J called. Part of the clones is missing from these tables; in studies checked, under half for an unresolved V gene and the rest for unknown reasons. The sample table contains fewer than 20,000 clones; only one count was recorded for roughly nine tenths of them. About 7.5% of the sample is taken by the ten largest. The sequences come from CD8+ T cells from peripheral blood mononuclear cells, collected in the second trimester of pregnancy. The chain employs TRBV7-9 and TRBJ2-7; 13 nucleotides in the junction match TRBD2. The clonotype comes from a female donor in good health, enrolled as a control in a pregnancy study. The CDR3 is CASSITSGRAREQYF. The bases read TGTGCCAGCAGCATAACTAGCGGGAGGGCCCGCGAGCAGTACTTC.